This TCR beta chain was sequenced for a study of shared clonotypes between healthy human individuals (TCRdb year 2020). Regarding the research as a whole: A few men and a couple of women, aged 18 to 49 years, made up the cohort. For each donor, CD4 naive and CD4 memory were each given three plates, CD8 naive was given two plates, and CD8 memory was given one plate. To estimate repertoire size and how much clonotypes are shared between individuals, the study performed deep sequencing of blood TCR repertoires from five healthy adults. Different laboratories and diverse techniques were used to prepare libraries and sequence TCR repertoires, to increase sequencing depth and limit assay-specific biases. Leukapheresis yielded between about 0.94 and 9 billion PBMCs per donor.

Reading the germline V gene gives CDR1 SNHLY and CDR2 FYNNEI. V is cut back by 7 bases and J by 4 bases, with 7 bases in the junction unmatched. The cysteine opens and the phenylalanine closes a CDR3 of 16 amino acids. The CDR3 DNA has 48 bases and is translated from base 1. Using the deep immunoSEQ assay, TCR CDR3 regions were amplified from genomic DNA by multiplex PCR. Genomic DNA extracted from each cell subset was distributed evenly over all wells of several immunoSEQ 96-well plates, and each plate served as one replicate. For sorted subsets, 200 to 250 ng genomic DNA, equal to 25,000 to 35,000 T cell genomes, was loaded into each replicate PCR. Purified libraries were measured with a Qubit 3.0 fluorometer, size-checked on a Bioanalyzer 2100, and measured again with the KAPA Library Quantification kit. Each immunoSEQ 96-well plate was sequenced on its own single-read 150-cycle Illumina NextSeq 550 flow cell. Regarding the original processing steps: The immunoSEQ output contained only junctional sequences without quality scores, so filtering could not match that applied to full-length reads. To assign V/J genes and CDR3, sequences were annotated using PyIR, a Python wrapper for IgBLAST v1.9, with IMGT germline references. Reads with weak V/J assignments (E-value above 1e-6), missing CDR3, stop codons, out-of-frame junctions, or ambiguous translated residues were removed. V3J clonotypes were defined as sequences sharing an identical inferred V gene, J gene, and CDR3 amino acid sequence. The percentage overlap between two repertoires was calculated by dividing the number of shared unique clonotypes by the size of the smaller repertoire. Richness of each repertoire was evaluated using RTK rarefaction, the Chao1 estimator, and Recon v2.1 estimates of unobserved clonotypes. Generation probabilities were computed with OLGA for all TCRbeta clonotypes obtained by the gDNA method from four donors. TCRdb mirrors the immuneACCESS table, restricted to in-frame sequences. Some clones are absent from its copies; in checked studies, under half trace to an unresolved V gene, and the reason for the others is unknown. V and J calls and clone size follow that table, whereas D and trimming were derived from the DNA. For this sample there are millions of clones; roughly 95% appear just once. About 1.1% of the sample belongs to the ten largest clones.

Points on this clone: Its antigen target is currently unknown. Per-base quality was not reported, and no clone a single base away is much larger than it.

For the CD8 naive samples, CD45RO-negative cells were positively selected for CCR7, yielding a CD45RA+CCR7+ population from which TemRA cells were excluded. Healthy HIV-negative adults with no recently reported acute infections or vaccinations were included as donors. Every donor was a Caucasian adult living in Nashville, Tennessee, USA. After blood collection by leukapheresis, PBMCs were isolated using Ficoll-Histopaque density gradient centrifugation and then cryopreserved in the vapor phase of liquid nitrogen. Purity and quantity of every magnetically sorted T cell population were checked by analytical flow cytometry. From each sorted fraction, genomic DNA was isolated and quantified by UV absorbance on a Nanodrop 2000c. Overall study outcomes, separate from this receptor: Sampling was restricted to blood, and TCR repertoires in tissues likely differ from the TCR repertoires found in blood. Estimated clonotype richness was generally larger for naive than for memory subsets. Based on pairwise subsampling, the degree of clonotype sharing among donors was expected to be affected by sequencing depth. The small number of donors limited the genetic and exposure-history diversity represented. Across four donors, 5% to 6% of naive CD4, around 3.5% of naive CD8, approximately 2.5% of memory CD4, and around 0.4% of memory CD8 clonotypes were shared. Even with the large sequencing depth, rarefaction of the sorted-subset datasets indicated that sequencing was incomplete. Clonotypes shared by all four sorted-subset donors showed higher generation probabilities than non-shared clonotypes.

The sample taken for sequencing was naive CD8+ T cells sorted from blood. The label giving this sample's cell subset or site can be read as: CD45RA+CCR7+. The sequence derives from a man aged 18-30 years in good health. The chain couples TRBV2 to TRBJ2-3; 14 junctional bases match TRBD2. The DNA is TGTGCCAGCACTTGGACTAGCGGGGGGTTGGCAGATACGCAGTATTTT. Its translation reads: CASTWTSGGLADTQYF.